The subject of this entry is one T cell receptor (beta chain). The source of the sample is a study of response to subunit inactivated influenza vaccine. TCRdb re-called the RT-PCR reads through MiXCR, storing one row per CDR3 protein. The data contain 400,000 to 650,000 distinct CDR3 sequences, approximately 7.2% of them singletons. Germline V CDR1 and CDR2: LNHDA, SQIVND (reference sequence). The CDR3 runs 14 residues. The sequences come from PBMCs from blood, collected less than 30 months after vaccination. The TCR originated in a man in his fifties or sixties who received an inactivated influenza vaccine. V usage is TRBV19 and J usage is TRBJ2-6, with D possibly being TRBD1 (5 bases). CDR3 coding DNA: TGTGCTGGGGCAGCGAGCTCTGGGGCCAACGTCCTGACTTTC. It encodes CAGAASSGANVLTF. The full variable domain, in which reference TRBV19 and TRBJ2-6 provide the parts outside the CDR3, is DGGITQSPKYLFRKEGQNVTLSCEQNLNHDAMYWYRQDPGQGLRLIYYSQIVNDFQKGDIAEGYSVSREKKESFPLTVTSAQKNPTAFYLCAGAASSGANVLTFGAGSRLTVL.